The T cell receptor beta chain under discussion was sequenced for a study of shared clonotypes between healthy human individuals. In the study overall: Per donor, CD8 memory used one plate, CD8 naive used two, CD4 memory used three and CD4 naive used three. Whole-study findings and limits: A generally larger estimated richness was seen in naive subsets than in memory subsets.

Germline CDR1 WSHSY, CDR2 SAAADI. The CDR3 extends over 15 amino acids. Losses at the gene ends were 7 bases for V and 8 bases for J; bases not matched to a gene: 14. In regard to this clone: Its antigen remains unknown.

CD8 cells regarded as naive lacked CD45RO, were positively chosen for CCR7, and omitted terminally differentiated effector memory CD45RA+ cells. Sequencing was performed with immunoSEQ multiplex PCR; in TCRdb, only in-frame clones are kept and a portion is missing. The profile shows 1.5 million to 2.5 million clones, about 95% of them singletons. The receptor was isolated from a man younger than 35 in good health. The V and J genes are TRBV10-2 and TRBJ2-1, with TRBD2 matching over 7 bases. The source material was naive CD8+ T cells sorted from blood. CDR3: CASTHTTPRGDEQFF. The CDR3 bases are TGCGCCAGCACCCACACCACGCCCCGGGGGGATGAGCAGTTCTTC.